The rows below give T cell receptor beta chains drawn from one sample of a study of cytomegalovirus exposure and HLA in healthy donors. TCRdb's table, derived via immunoSEQ multiplex PCR, lists solely in-frame clones and lacks some. The table has hundreds of thousands of clones, roughly 80% seen once. The sequenced material came from PBMCs. Receptor source: a man younger than 40 in good health and CMV-seronegative. The CDR3 runs from the conserved cysteine through the conserved F or W. The D gene is left open where the match is weak. Size tells how often a clone was seen (once, few, many) or the class of an expanded clone, and some rows leave it out.

V: TRBV2; length: 15; J: TRBJ2-3; size: few; D: TRBD1; CDR3: CASRDRAIRADTQYF; DNA: TGTGCCAGCAGGGACAGGGCTATTCGGGCAGATACGCAGTATTTT
V: TRBV5-4; length: 15; J: TRBJ2-1; size: -; D: TRBD1; CDR3: CASSFRGSSYNEQFF; DNA: TGTGCCAGCAGCTTCAGGGGGAGCTCCTACAATGAGCAGTTCTTC
V: TRBV7-3; length: 13; J: TRBJ2-7; size: -; D: -; CDR3: CASSLMEGYEQYF; DNA: TGTGCCAGCAGCTTAATGGAGGGTTACGAGCAGTACTTC
V: TRBV6-5; length: 11; J: TRBJ1-2; size: -; D: -; CDR3: CASSSDNRYTF; DNA: TGTGCCAGCAGTTCCGACAACCGCTACACCTTC
V: TRBV19; length: 14; J: TRBJ2-7; size: -; D: -; CDR3: CASSTHRFSYEQYF; DNA: TGTGCCAGTAGTACCCACAGATTCTCCTACGAGCAGTACTTC
V: TRBV19; length: 18; J: TRBJ2-3; size: -; D: TRBD2; CDR3: CASSSSRLAGVGTDTQYF; DNA: TGTGCCAGTAGTTCGTCACGACTAGCGGGGGTCGGCACAGATACGCAGTATTTT
V: TRBV27; length: 13; J: TRBJ1-6; size: -; D: -; CDR3: CASSGRGNSPLHF; DNA: TGTGCCAGCAGTGGACGAGGGAATTCACCCCTCCACTTT
V: TRBV29-1; length: 13; J: TRBJ2-5; size: -; D: TRBD1; CDR3: CSVGSGGRETQYF; DNA: TGCAGCGTTGGATCAGGGGGCAGGGAGACCCAGTACTTC
V: TRBV6-1; length: 14; J: TRBJ2-7; size: -; D: -; CDR3: CASTKQGLSYEQYF; DNA: TGTGCCAGCACCAAACAGGGCCTCTCCTACGAGCAGTACTTC
V: TRBV6-5; length: 16; J: TRBJ2-5; size: once; D: -; CDR3: CASSYNEQAFQETQYF; DNA: TGTGCCAGCAGTTACAACGAACAGGCCTTCCAAGAGACCCAGTACTTC
V: TRBV6-5; length: 15; J: TRBJ2-7; size: -; D: -; CDR3: CASSYLPTSRYEQYF; DNA: TGTGCCAGCAGTTACCTTCCGACTAGTAGGTACGAGCAGTACTTC
V: TRBV10-3; length: 12; J: TRBJ1-2; size: -; D: -; CDR3: CAMARGFDGYTF; DNA: TGTGCCATGGCACGAGGGTTCGATGGCTACACCTTC
V: TRBV14; length: 15; J: TRBJ1-2; size: -; D: TRBD1; CDR3: CASSFQTGANYGYTF; DNA: TGTGCCAGCAGCTTCCAGACAGGGGCGAACTATGGCTACACCTTC
V: TRBV7-8; length: 15; J: TRBJ2-7; size: -; D: -; CDR3: CASSAKTGLSGEQYF; DNA: TGTGCCAGCAGCGCAAAGACAGGTTTATCTGGCGAGCAGTACTTC
V: TRBV28; length: 18; J: TRBJ1-6; size: -; D: TRBD1; CDR3: CASSFKGSGRGRNSPLHF; DNA: TGTGCCAGCAGTTTTAAGGGTAGCGGCAGGGGGCGAAATTCACCCCTCCACTTT
V: TRBV7-9; length: 13; J: TRBJ2-3; size: -; D: -; CDR3: CASSFGVTDTQYF; DNA: TGTGCCAGCAGCTTCGGAGTCACAGATACGCAGTATTTT
V: TRBV7-8; length: 16; J: TRBJ2-7; size: -; D: TRBD2; CDR3: CASSLGRPGGVSEQYF; DNA: TGTGCCAGCAGCTTAGGAAGACCGGGGGGAGTCTCCGAGCAGTACTTC